Sequencing of this T cell receptor beta chain was carried out in a study of T cell responses to AZD1222 COVID-19 vaccine. The assay was immunoSEQ multiplex PCR, and TCRdb's table has in-frame clones only and misses some. The data contain 100,000 to 150,000 clones, around 83% of them singletons. Researchers grouped second doses given at about 4 or about 12 weeks into one pool. This CDR3 has 14 residues. With 1 base removed from V and 7 bases from J, the gap between germline ends came to 11 bases. The germline V gene has CDR1 SGHTA and CDR2 FQGNSA. Study-wide findings and caveats: Donors skewed white British and female; clonal diversity was possibly underestimated. Among AZD1222 vaccinees, only 5 to 7 were seropositive at baseline. After two AZD1222 doses, spike-specific TCR breadth and depth rose versus day 0.

As to this clone: Antigen unknown.

The chain joins TRBV7-2 to TRBJ1-3, with a weak D call TRBD1 (5 bases). The sequencing here drew on peripheral blood, taken 28 days after the second AZD1222 dose. The clonotype comes from an adult who received the AZD1222 COVID-19 vaccine. The CDR3 protein is CASSLGWGPNTIYF. The CDR3 bases are TGTGCCAGCAGCTTAGGTTGGGGCCCGAACACCATATATTTT.